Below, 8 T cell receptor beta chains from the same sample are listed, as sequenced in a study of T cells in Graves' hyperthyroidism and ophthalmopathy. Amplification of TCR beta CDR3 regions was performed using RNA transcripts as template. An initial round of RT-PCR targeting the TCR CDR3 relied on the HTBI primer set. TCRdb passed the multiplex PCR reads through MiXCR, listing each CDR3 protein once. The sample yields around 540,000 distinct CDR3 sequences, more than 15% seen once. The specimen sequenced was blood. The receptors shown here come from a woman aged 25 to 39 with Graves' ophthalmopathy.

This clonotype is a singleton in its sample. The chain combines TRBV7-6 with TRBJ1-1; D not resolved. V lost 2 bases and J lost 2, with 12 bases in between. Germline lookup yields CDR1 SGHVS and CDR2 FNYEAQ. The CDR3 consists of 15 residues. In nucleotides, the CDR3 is TGTGCCAGCAGCTTATACCGAACACAAAACACTGAAGCTTTCTTT. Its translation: CASSLYRTQNTEAFF.

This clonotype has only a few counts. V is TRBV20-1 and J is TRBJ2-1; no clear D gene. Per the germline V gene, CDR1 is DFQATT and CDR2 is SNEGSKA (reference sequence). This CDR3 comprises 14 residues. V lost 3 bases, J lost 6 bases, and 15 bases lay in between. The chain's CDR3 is CSASRNPIFNEQFF. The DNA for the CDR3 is TGCAGTGCTAGTAGAAACCCTATATTCAATGAGCAGTTCTTC.

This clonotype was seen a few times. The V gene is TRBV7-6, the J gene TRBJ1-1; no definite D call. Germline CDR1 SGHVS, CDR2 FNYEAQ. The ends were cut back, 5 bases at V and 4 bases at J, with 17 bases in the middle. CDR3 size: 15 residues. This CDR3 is CASSRRWRSTTEAFF. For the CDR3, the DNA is TGTGCCAGCAGCCGTCGGTGGAGATCGACCACTGAAGCTTTCTTT.

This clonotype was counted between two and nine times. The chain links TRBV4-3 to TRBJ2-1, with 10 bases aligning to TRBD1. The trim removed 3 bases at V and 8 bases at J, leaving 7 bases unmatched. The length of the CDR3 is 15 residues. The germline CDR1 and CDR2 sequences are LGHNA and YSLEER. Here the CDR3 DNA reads TGCGCCAGCAGCCACCGGGACAGGGGTATCCATGAGCAGTTCTTC. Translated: CASSHRDRGIHEQFF.

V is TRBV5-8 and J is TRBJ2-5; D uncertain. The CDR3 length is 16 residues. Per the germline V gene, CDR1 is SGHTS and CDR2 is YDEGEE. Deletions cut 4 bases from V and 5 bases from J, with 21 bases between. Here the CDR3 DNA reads TGTGCCAGCAGCACCGATCGGACGTGGGCGGTTGAGACCCAGTACTTC. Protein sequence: CASSTDRTWAVETQYF.

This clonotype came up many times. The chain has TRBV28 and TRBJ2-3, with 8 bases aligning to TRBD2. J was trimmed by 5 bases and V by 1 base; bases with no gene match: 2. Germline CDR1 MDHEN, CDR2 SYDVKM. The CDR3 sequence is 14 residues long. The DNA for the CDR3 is TGTGCCAGCAGTTTATCGGGAGGGGGAGATACGCAGTATTTT. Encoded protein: CASSLSGGGDTQYF.

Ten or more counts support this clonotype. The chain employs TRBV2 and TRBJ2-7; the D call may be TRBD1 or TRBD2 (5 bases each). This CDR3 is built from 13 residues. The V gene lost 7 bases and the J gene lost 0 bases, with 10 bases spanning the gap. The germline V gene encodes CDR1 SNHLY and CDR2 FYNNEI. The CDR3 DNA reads TGTGCCAGCATCCGGGACGGCTCCTACGAGCAGTACTTC. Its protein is CASIRDGSYEQYF.

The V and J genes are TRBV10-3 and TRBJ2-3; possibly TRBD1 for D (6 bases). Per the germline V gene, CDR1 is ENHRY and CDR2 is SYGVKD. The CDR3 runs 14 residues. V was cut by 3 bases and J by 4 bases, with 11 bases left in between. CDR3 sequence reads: CAISDTTGSDTQYF. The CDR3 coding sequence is TGTGCCATCAGTGATACCACAGGGTCAGATACGCAGTATTTT.